The rows below give T cell receptor beta chains drawn from one sample of a study of OX40 agonist ivuxolimab in advanced cancers. Profiling relied on immunoSEQ multiplex PCR, and the TCRdb table lists in-frame clones only, not all of them. Of about 28,000 clones in the sample, 80% were seen once. Sequenced here: CD4+ or CD8+ T cells sorted from blood, sampled in a trial of the OX40 agonist ivuxolimab. The source of these receptors is an adult with an advanced solid tumor such as melanoma, head and neck, liver or kidney cancer. The CDR3 runs from the conserved cysteine through the conserved F or W. Each record gives: D gene, J gene, clone size, V gene, CDR3 DNA, CDR3 protein. A D gene is named only where the DNA matches it firmly. A row's size may be missing; if present it is once, few, many or a size class.

>TRBD1|TRBJ2-7|NA|TRBV19
TGTGCCAGTAGTCCCGGGACAGGGGAGTACGAGCAGTACTTC
CASSPGTGEYEQYF
>NA|TRBJ1-5|NA|TRBV30
TGTGCCTGGAGTCTAGGTAGGGTGTTCGGTCAGCCCCAGCATTTT
CAWSLGRVFGQPQHF
>NA|TRBJ1-2|NA|TRBV27
TGTGCCAGCAGTTTAGGAACGTGGGATGGCTACACCTTC
CASSLGTWDGYTF
>NA|TRBJ2-3|NA|TRBV7-9
TGTGCCAGCAGCTCTCCCGCGACCGCCGAGGGGGCAGATACGCAGTATTTT
CASSSPATAEGADTQYF
>NA|TRBJ1-4|NA|TRBV7-9
TGTGCCAGCAGCTTAATTTCAGGGTCTAATGAAAAACTGTTTTTT
CASSLISGSNEKLFF
>TRBD1|TRBJ2-1|NA|TRBV4-1
TGCGCCAGCAGCCAAGAAGGTCGACAGGGAAACAATGAGCAGTTCTTC
CASSQEGRQGNNEQFF
>NA|TRBJ1-2|medium-sized|TRBV6-6
TGTGCCAGCAGTTTACCAGGGCATGGCTACACCTTC
CASSLPGHGYTF
>TRBD2|TRBJ2-3|few|TRBV7-9
TGTGCCAGCAGCTTAGAGGCCAGCGCAGCGGGGGATACGCAGTATTTT
CASSLEASAAGDTQYF
>NA|TRBJ2-7|NA|TRBV11-3
TGTGCCAGCAGCTGGGGGGCGGACGAGCAGTACTTC
CASSWGADEQYF
>NA|TRBJ1-3|NA|TRBV7-2
TGTGCCAGCAGACAAACCACAGGCTCTGGAAACACCATATATTTT
CASRQTTGSGNTIYF
>NA|TRBJ1-1|NA|TRBV10-3
TGTGCCATCAGTGAGAGGACAGCCACTGAAGCTTTCTTT
CAISERTATEAFF
>NA|TRBJ1-1|medium-sized|TRBV7-9
TGTGCCAGCATTGGTCCCGGGATTCACACTGAAGCTTTCTTT
CASIGPGIHTEAFF
>TRBD1|TRBJ2-7|NA|TRBV4-3
TGCGCCAGCAGCCAAGCTTGGACAGGGGACGAGCAGTACTTC
CASSQAWTGDEQYF
>TRBD1|TRBJ2-3|NA|TRBV19
TGTGCCAGTAGTCAAGACAGGGTATTTAGCACAGATACGCAGTATTTT
CASSQDRVFSTDTQYF
>NA|TRBJ2-5|NA|TRBV7-9
TGTGCCAGCAGCTTCTCTGGGGTCCAAGAGACCCAGTACTTC
CASSFSGVQETQYF
>NA|TRBJ1-1|NA|TRBV2
TGTGCCAGCGGAAGAGGTGACACTGAAGCTTTCTTT
CASGRGDTEAFF
>NA|TRBJ2-7|NA|TRBV6-1
TGTGCCAGCAGCCACCACACAGAGCAGTACTTC
CASSHHTEQYF
>TRBD1|TRBJ2-2|NA|TRBV4-3
TGCGCCAGCAGCCAGGCTCGACAGGGGCCCGGGGAGCTGTTTTTT
CASSQARQGPGELFF
>NA|TRBJ2-7|NA|TRBV6-5
TGTGCCAGCAGCGATCTCTACGAGCAGTACTTC
CASSDLYEQYF
>TRBD1|TRBJ2-2|once|TRBV7-6
TGTGCCAGCAGCTTTACAGGGGGTCACACCGGGGAGCTGTTTTTT
CASSFTGGHTGELFF
>NA|TRBJ1-1|NA|TRBV11-2
TGTGCCAGCACCCCCTCCCGCAGAGAAGCTTTCTTT
CASTPSRREAFF
>NA|TRBJ2-2|NA|TRBV6-5
TGTGCCAGCAGTGCCCCCCCGGGGACTGGGGAGCTGTTTTTT
CASSAPPGTGELFF
>NA|TRBJ1-2|NA|TRBV4-2
TGTGCCAGCAGCGACCAGGACGGGGTCTATGGCTACACCTTC
CASSDQDGVYGYTF
>TRBD1|TRBJ2-1|once|TRBV29-1
TGCAGCGTCGACCCGGGACAGGGGAACAATGAGCAGTTCTTC
CSVDPGQGNNEQFF
>NA|TRBJ1-5|few|TRBV19
TGTGCCACGGGGTTTGGCAATCAGCCCCAGCATTTT
CATGFGNQPQHF
>TRBD1|TRBJ1-6|NA|TRBV7-9
TGTGCCAGCAGCCCTCAGGGGGGGGCAGAATCACCCCTCCACTTT
CASSPQGGAESPLHF
>TRBD1|TRBJ2-1|NA|TRBV29-1
TGCAGCGTTGCTGACCGGGACAGGGGTGGAAATGAGCAGTTCTTC
CSVADRDRGGNEQFF
>TRBD1|TRBJ2-1|NA|TRBV4-3
TGCGCCAGCAGCCTGGACAGGGCGTACAATGAGCAGTTCTTC
CASSLDRAYNEQFF
>TRBD1|TRBJ2-5|NA|TRBV11-2
TGTGCCAGCAGACGACAGGGCGCCGGGGAGACCCAGTACTTC
CASRRQGAGETQYF
>TRBD2|TRBJ2-4|NA|TRBV4-2
TGTGCCAGCAGCAGTACCGGGACTAGCGGGGGGCACCAGTACTTC
CASSSTGTSGGHQYF
>TRBD1|TRBJ2-1|NA|TRBV29-1
TGCAGCGCCGGGACAGGGGGTTTTTCCCCTGGGAATGAGCAGTTCTTC
CSAGTGGFSPGNEQFF
>TRBD2|TRBJ2-7|once|TRBV4-1
TGCGCCAGCAGCCAAGAAGCGGGGGACCCCTACGAGCAGTACTTC
CASSQEAGDPYEQYF
>NA|TRBJ1-1|NA|TRBV4-1
TGCGCCAGCAGCCATCTGACAGGGAACACTGAAGCTTTCTTT
CASSHLTGNTEAFF
>TRBD2|TRBJ2-7|NA|TRBV9
TGTGCCAGCAGCCCCTGGGGGGGAATCGAGCAGTACTTC
CASSPWGGIEQYF
>TRBD2|TRBJ2-2|NA|TRBV10-3
TGTGCCACGACTGCGGGGGGAACGAACACCGGGGAGCTGTTTTTT
CATTAGGTNTGELFF
>NA|TRBJ1-1|medium-sized|TRBV13
TGTGCCAGCAGCTTATTGGTCCGCATGAACACTGAAGCTTTCTTT
CASSLLVRMNTEAFF
>NA|TRBJ2-5|NA|TRBV5-6
TGTGCCAGCAGAAGACTAGGGGAGACCCAGTACTTC
CASRRLGETQYF
>TRBD2|TRBJ2-5|NA|TRBV11-2
TGTGCCAGCAGCTTAAAAGCGGGGGGGTCGGGAGAGACCCAGTACTTC
CASSLKAGGSGETQYF
>NA|TRBJ1-1|NA|TRBV5-6
TGTGCCAGCAGTAACATCCGGAACACTTTT
CASSNIRNTF
>NA|TRBJ2-3|NA|TRBV7-3
TGTGCCAGCAGCTGGTCTGGTCCTTCGCGCACAGATACGCAGTATTTT
CASSWSGPSRTDTQYF
>NA|TRBJ1-2|NA|TRBV7-6
TGTGCCAGCAGCCGAGGACCTGTCTCACGCGGTGGCTACACCTTC
CASSRGPVSRGGYTF
>NA|TRBJ1-1|NA|TRBV27
TGTGCCAGCAGTTTAGGGAACAGGGATACTGAAGCTTTCTTT
CASSLGNRDTEAFF
>TRBD1|TRBJ2-5|NA|TRBV6-6
TGTGCCAGCAGATTGGGACAGGGGGCAGGAGAGACCCAGTACTTC
CASRLGQGAGETQYF
>NA|TRBJ2-2|NA|TRBV9
TGTGCCAGCAGCGTAGGAGGGGGGACCGGGGAGCTGTTTTTT
CASSVGGGTGELFF
>TRBD2|TRBJ2-1|NA|TRBV4-3
TGCGCCAGCAGCCAAGTCGGGGCGGGGGGGCATTCCTACAATGAGCAGTTCTTC
CASSQVGAGGHSYNEQFF
>TRBD1|TRBJ2-1|NA|TRBV11-2
TGTGCCAGCAGCTCCTCTCCGGGACAGTACAATGAGCAGTTCTTC
CASSSSPGQYNEQFF
>NA|TRBJ1-1|NA|TRBV7-7
TGTGCTAGCAGCCCTTTGATCGGTACGGCTGAAGCTTTCTTT
CASSPLIGTAEAFF
>NA|TRBJ2-6|NA|TRBV10-3
TGTGCCATCAGTGAGGAGACCGGGGCCAACGTCCTGACTTTC
CAISEETGANVLTF
>TRBD1|TRBJ2-5|NA|TRBV5-6
TGCGCCAGCAGCTTACCAGGGGGCCGGGAGACCCAGTACTTC
CASSLPGGRETQYF
>NA|TRBJ2-5|NA|TRBV19
TGTGCCAGAATACTTAACCTCCAAGAGACCCAGTACTTC
CARILNLQETQYF
>NA|TRBJ2-7|NA|TRBV10-3
TGTGCCATCAGGGAGGAGGGGCTTAACTACGAGCAGTACTTC
CAIREEGLNYEQYF